This T cell receptor beta chain was obtained from a study of early T cells in non-severe SARS-CoV-2 infection. Study-wide context: Chains were not paired, and sequencing was done on bulk RNA from unsorted whole blood. Study results and limitations: Private and CD4 specificities were missed by VDJdb matching, skewed to anti-spike CD8.

This clonotype came up a few times. The antigen remains undetermined. Unique molecular identifiers (one per individual cDNA molecule) were attached. TCRdb reprocessed the 5' RACE reads via MiXCR and lists one record per CDR3 protein. The profile shows 70,000 or so distinct CDR3 sequences, 12% of them singletons. The CDR3 runs 13 residues. The V end was cut by 6 bases, the J end by 11 bases, with 19 bases between. The sequence came from an adult who was a healthcare worker with PCR-confirmed SARS-CoV-2 infection or an uninfected control (not recorded which). The chain has TRBV12-3 or TRBV12-4 and TRBJ1-1, with a weak D call TRBD1 (5 bases). Sequencing was performed on whole blood. Here the CDR3 DNA reads TGTGCCAGCAGATCGGGCTGGTGGGACCCCGCTTTCTTT. As protein: CASRSGWWDPAFF.